This T cell receptor beta chain stems from a study of T cells in Graves' hyperthyroidism and ophthalmopathy (dated by TCRdb to the late 2010s). For context, the study as a whole: To identify TCR V-J signatures that set the groups apart, the researchers used a discovery cohort of about a hundred patients, made up of around 42 with Graves' ophthalmopathy and approximately 57 with stable Graves' hyperthyroidism. An independent validation cohort of 18 to 20 hyperthyroidism patients and about 15 patients who later progressed to ophthalmopathy tested prospective prediction of ophthalmopathy. The roughly 100 discovery patients were randomly divided into training and test sets at a 7:3 ratio. In over five Graves' hyperthyroidism patients, the study also compared T-cell repertoires from thyroid tissue with T-cell repertoires from blood. Following sampling, methimazole starting at 30 mg daily was given to hyperthyroidism patients, and high-dose intravenous methylprednisolone was given to ophthalmopathy patients. The paper describes TCR Vbeta CDR3 sequencing of around 130 peripheral blood samples, made up of about 40 ophthalmopathy patients, around 78 hyperthyroidism patients and some 17 progressor patients. Points the paper makes about the study in general: A 13 V-J signature model separated ophthalmopathy from stable hyperthyroidism, with 87.88% sensitivity and approximately 81% specificity in cross-validation and 80%/75% in testing. In validation, progression to ophthalmopathy was predicted by the model with roughly 71% sensitivity and roughly 76% specificity, a median of around 6.5 months before onset. Sample size was not statistically predetermined, and blinding of investigators to group allocation was not performed. Most expanded thyroid clonotypes (frequency above 0.001) were also found in blood, which suggests that blood repertoires may mirror thyroid immune responses.

V is shortened by 3 bases, J by 2 bases, and the region joining them spans 13 bases. Measured from the cysteine to the phenylalanine, the CDR3 is 15 residues long. Just the 45-base CDR3 DNA is kept, in frame starting at base 1. In the germline V gene (reference sequence), CDR1 corresponds to SEHNR and CDR2 to FQNEAQ. Ten or more counts support this clonotype. What antigen it recognizes has not been identified. Base qualities are missing; no much larger clone stands one base away. Amplification of TCR beta CDR3 regions was carried out from RNA transcripts. The TCR CDR3 was subjected to a first round of RT-PCR using the HTBI primer set and the Qiagen OneStep RT-PCR kit. A second multiplex PCR round built the libraries, followed by size selection and purification. The libraries were sequenced on an Illumina HiSeq2000 using paired-end 100 bp reads. In the source study's methods: Raw data were processed with SOAPnuke, discarding reads with adapters, uncalled bases, mean Phred below 15, or no exact constant-primer or identifier match. High-quality paired reads were merged with COPE v1.2.5, and unique nucleotide sequences were defined as clonotypes. MiTCR v1.1 was used to align clonotypes to the IMGT TRBV, TRBD and TRBJ reference segments. The analysis was restricted to V-J combinations with a frequency above 0.0001, which together covered 99.2% of the repertoires. The TCS score was defined as the ratio of F50 (clonal expansion) to E x V (chaos), calculated using BLOSUM62-based TCRdist between CDR3 peptides within each V-J. Welch's t-statistics and random forest reduced some 510 V-J features to fewer than 15, which were used in a naive Bayes classifier (R e1071). The similarity between thyroid and blood repertoires was quantified using the Morisita-Horn index. The public reads were reprocessed in TCRdb via fastp at Q25 and MiXCR, keeping in-frame beta chains. CDR3 protein duplicates are merged, each entry listing the most common genes and DNA. TCRdb's processing, not the authors', yielded these V and J calls. A total of roughly 500,000 distinct CDR3 sequences appear in this sample, 46% of them only once. Around 47% of the sample is taken by the ten largest.

Exclusion was applied to patients with uncontrolled infections, other autoimmune diseases, pregnancy or lactation. Clinical symptoms, serum thyroxine and TRAb, thyroid ultrasound, and orbital computed tomography formed the basis for the diagnoses. Trizol reagent was used to extract total RNA, and RNA quality was then checked on an Agilent 2100 Bioanalyzer. This clonotype originated in an adult woman with Graves' disease, either hyperthyroidism or ophthalmopathy (not recorded which). The chain is made from TRBV7-9 and TRBJ1-2, with TRBD1 as a weak D call on 6 bases. The sample taken for sequencing was peripheral blood or thyroid tissue (not recorded which). The CDR3 has the sequence CASSFPGTPNYGYTF. The DNA is TGTGCCAGCAGCTTCCCCGGGACACCCAACTATGGCTACACCTTC.